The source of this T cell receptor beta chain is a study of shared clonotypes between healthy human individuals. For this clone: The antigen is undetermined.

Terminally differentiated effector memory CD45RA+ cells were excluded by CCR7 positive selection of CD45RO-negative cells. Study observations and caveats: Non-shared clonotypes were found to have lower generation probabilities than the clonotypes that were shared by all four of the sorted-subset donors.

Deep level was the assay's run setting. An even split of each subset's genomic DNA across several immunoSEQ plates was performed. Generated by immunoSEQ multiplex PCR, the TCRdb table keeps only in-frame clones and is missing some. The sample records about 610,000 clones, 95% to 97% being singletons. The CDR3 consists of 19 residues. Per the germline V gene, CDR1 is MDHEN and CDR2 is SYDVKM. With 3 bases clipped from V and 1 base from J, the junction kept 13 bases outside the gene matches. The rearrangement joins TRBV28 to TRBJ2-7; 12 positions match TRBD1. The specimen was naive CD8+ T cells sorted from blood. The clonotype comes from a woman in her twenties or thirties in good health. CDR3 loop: CASSFFGGTGGPYSYEQYF. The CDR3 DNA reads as TGTGCCAGCAGTTTCTTCGGAGGGACAGGGGGCCCTTATTCCTACGAGCAGTACTTC.